Listed below are T cell receptor beta chains from one sample, sequenced in a study of cytomegalovirus exposure and HLA in healthy donors. Profiled with immunoSEQ multiplex PCR; TCRdb holds only in-frame clones, not every one. Of about 150,000 clones in the sample, roughly 80% were seen once. The sequencing sample was made of PBMCs. The receptors come from a woman in her 30s in good health and CMV-seronegative. CDR3s include the opening cysteine and the closing phenylalanine or tryptophan. Fields, in order: clone size, V gene, D gene, J gene, CDR3 protein, CDR3 DNA. D genes are given only for firm matches. The size field is filled for only some rows; it gives once, few, many or a size class.

.,TRBV30,.,TRBJ1-1,CAWSVQQDTEAFF,TGTGCCTGGAGTGTACAACAAGACACTGAAGCTTTCTTT
.,TRBV18,TRBD1,TRBJ2-7,CASSLTGSYEQYF,TGTGCCAGCTCCCTGACAGGGTCCTACGAGCAGTACTTC
.,TRBV12-5,.,TRBJ1-6,CASGYSSPLHF,TGTGCTAGTGGTTATAGTTCACCCCTCCACTTT
.,TRBV6-1,TRBD1,TRBJ1-1,CASSPGTEGTEAFF,TGTGCCAGCAGTCCCGGGACAGAAGGGACTGAAGCTTTCTTT
.,TRBV28,TRBD1,TRBJ2-7,CASSPGTGIHEQYF,TGTGCCAGCAGTCCGGGGACAGGGATCCACGAGCAGTACTTC
.,TRBV29-1,.,TRBJ2-1,CSVDDGVHNEQFF,TGCAGCGTTGACGACGGAGTTCACAATGAGCAGTTCTTC
.,TRBV11-2,.,TRBJ2-3,CASSLAPGYTDTQYF,TGTGCCAGCAGCTTAGCGCCGGGATACACAGATACGCAGTATTTT
few,TRBV9,.,TRBJ1-5,CASSPWGEYQPQHF,TGTGCCAGCAGCCCTTGGGGGGAGTATCAGCCCCAGCATTTT
.,TRBV6-5,.,TRBJ2-3,CASSYQPGDLTQYF,TGTGCCAGCAGTTACCAACCAGGGGACCTTACGCAGTATTTT
.,TRBV15,TRBD1,TRBJ1-1,CATSRDTGTANTEAFF,TGTGCCACCAGCAGAGACACCGGGACAGCGAACACTGAAGCTTTCTTT
.,TRBV5-6,TRBD1,TRBJ1-2,CASSLTGVYGYTF,TGTGCCAGCAGCTTAACAGGGGTCTATGGCTACACCTTC
.,TRBV10-3,.,TRBJ1-1,CAIRGSTEAFF,TGTGCCATCAGGGGGAGCACTGAAGCTTTCTTT
.,TRBV28,TRBD1,TRBJ2-7,CASSRLRQGLSYEQYF,TGTGCCAGCAGCAGACTACGACAGGGTTTATCCTACGAGCAGTACTTC
.,TRBV5-1,.,TRBJ2-5,CASAGFLAEETQYF,TGCGCCAGCGCAGGTTTTCTCGCCGAAGAGACCCAGTACTTC
many,TRBV2,TRBD2,TRBJ2-5,CATSGGGGETQYF,TGTGCCACAAGCGGGGGCGGGGGGGAGACCCAGTACTTC
.,TRBV5-1,.,TRBJ2-3,CASSRTDSRGTDTQYF,TGCGCCAGCAGCAGAACGGACTCGAGAGGCACAGATACGCAGTATTTT
.,TRBV7-9,.,TRBJ1-4,CSSSLGSGGSEKLFF,TGTTCCAGCAGCTTAGGGTCCGGCGGTAGCGAAAAACTGTTTTTT
.,TRBV11-1,.,TRBJ2-2,CASSLDYLNTGELFF,TGTGCCAGCAGCTTAGACTACTTGAACACCGGGGAGCTGTTTTTT
few,TRBV28,.,TRBJ2-1,CASSPRTIYNEQFF,TGTGCCAGCAGTCCCCGGACTATCTACAATGAGCAGTTCTTC
.,TRBV30,.,TRBJ1-4,CAWGEGEKLFF,TGTGCCTGGGGGGAGGGGGAAAAACTGTTTTTT
.,TRBV7-6,TRBD1,TRBJ1-6,CASSTGTGDSPLHF,TGTGCCAGCAGCACCGGGACAGGGGATTCACCCCTCCACTTT
few,TRBV6-6,.,TRBJ2-2,CASSLRVAELFF,TGTGCCAGCAGCCTCAGGGTAGCGGAGCTGTTTTTT
few,TRBV15,.,TRBJ2-7,CATRGNPRDYEQYF,TGTGCCACCAGAGGAAACCCTCGGGACTACGAGCAGTACTTC
.,TRBV18,TRBD1,TRBJ2-3,CASSSGTGTDTQYF,TGTGCCAGCTCATCCGGGACAGGGACAGATACGCAGTATTTT
.,TRBV30,.,TRBJ1-1,CAWTNWRFPTEAFF,TGTGCCTGGACGAATTGGAGGTTTCCCACTGAAGCTTTCTTT
.,TRBV10-3,TRBD1,TRBJ1-3,CAITRDRENGNTIYF,TGTGCCATCACCCGGGACAGGGAGAATGGAAACACCATATATTTT
once,TRBV27,.,TRBJ2-7,CASSSFNGGLPYEQYF,TGTGCCAGCAGTTCCTTCAACGGGGGTCTCCCCTACGAGCAGTACTTC
few,TRBV28,.,TRBJ2-7,CASSRGYEQYF,TGTGCCAGCAGTAGAGGGTACGAGCAGTACTTC
.,TRBV9,.,TRBJ2-3,CASSAQGDWIGDTQYF,TGTGCCAGCAGCGCCCAAGGGGACTGGATTGGGGATACGCAGTATTTT
.,TRBV5-1,TRBD1,TRBJ1-4,CASTKNPPGQGFEKLFF,TGCGCCAGCACCAAAAACCCCCCGGGACAGGGTTTTGAAAAACTGTTTTTT
.,TRBV7-9,.,TRBJ1-2,CASRTSGTEYGYTF,TGTGCCAGCAGAACGTCCGGGACTGAGTATGGCTACACCTTC